The 23 T cell receptor beta chains below were found in one sample sequenced in a study of T cell repertoires in cytomegalovirus infection. TCRdb independently ran MiXCR on the reads; one entry per CDR3 protein. The table includes around 300,000 distinct CDR3 sequences, 25% detected once. What was sequenced was PBMCs. The receptors originated from a human donor in good health (CMV status not recorded). Some clones in this sample may be carry-over from other donors' samples.

The chain carries TRBV24-1 and TRBJ2-3; a possible D gene is TRBD2 (6 bases). The CDR3 spans 12 residues. Trimming left V 9 bases short and J 4 bases short, with 10 bases between. Germline V CDR1 and CDR2: KGHDR, SFDVKD. As DNA, the CDR3 is TGTGCCACCGCGGAGGGTCCAGATACGCAGTATTTT. Amino acids: CATAEGPDTQYF.

This chain connects TRBV3-1 to TRBJ1-3; 8 bases are shared with TRBD1. The CDR3 is made up of 17 amino acids. Germline V gives CDR1 LGHDT, CDR2 YNNKEL (reference sequence). V was clipped by 2 bases and J by 1 base; unmatched bases: 7. The CDR3 DNA reads as TGTGCCAGCAGCCAACAGGCGACAGGGGAATCTGGAAACACCATATATTTT. Translated: CASSQQATGESGNTIYF.

V usage is TRBV28 and J usage is TRBJ1-2; D unclear. This CDR3 spans 16 amino acids. Per the germline V gene, CDR1 is MDHEN and CDR2 is SYDVKM. The V end lost 2 bases, the J end lost 5 bases, and 18 bases lay between the germline ends. CDR3 residues: CASSLSYPTGRYGYTF. The CDR3 DNA reads TGTGCCAGCAGTTTAAGTTACCCAACCGGGAGATATGGCTACACCTTC.

This clonotype showed up just a few times. The chain joins TRBV5-1 to TRBJ2-1; 10 bases are a match to TRBD2. V dropped 0 bases and J dropped 7; count of bases not matched to a gene: 7. Germline V gives CDR1 SGHRS, CDR2 YFSETQ. The CDR3 runs to 16 residues. The CDR3 sequence is CASSLGVASGSNEQFF. The CDR3 nucleotides are TGCGCCAGCAGCTTGGGTGTGGCTAGCGGGAGTAATGAGCAGTTCTTC.

This clonotype turned up a few times. The J gene is TRBJ2-2, the V gene TRBV28, with a possible D match to TRBD1 (6 bases). Deletions cut 6 bases from V and 0 bases from J, with 17 bases between. The CDR3 extends over 17 amino acids. Per the germline V gene, CDR1 is MDHEN and CDR2 is SYDVKM. The CDR3 sequence: CASRPQTGLANTGELFF. CDR3 nucleotides: TGTGCCAGCAGGCCTCAGACAGGATTGGCGAACACCGGGGAGCTGTTTTTT.

The chain has TRBV27 and TRBJ1-6; D perhaps matches TRBD1 (6 bases). Germline V CDR1 and CDR2: MNHEY, SMNVEV (reference sequence). V lost 7 bases, J lost 7 bases, and 17 bases lay in between. This CDR3 is built from 15 residues. CDR3 loop: CASTLHRTENSPLHF. Written as DNA, the CDR3 is TGTGCCAGCACCCTACACAGGACAGAGAATTCACCCCTCCACTTT.

The chain recombines TRBV20-1 with TRBJ2-4, with 7 bases aligning to TRBD1. The CDR3 covers 15 residues. Germline CDR1 reads DFQATT; CDR2 reads SNEGSKA (reference sequence). V lost 5 bases to trimming and J lost 0 bases; unmatched junction nucleotides: 7. The CDR3 sequence is CSAWTGELAKNIQYF. The CDR3 DNA reads as TGCAGTGCTTGGACAGGAGAGCTAGCCAAAAACATTCAGTACTTC.

The sample holds one count of this clonotype. The rearrangement joins TRBV6-2 or TRBV6-3 to TRBJ1-5; D is unclear. The germline V and J ends were trimmed by 5 bases and 4 bases, with 6 bases remaining between them. Germline CDR1 reads MNHEY; CDR2 reads SVGEGT. The CDR3 sequence is 12 residues long. The CDR3 here is CASSNQNQPQHF. Written as DNA, the CDR3 is TGTGCCAGCAGTAACCAAAATCAGCCCCAGCATTTT.

This clonotype occurred once. The V gene is TRBV11-2, the J gene TRBJ2-7; TRBD1 agrees at 7 bases. Germline values: CDR1 SGHAT, CDR2 FQNNGV. CDR3 length: 15 residues. Trimming removed 0 bases from V and 5 bases from J; junction bases left unmatched: 7. CDR3 bases: TGTGCCAGCAGCTTAGATGGCAGGGGGAGCGACGAGCAGTACTTC. Translation: CASSLDGRGSDEQYF.

This clonotype was counted ten times or more. The chain couples TRBV12-3 or TRBV12-4 to TRBJ2-5, with 10 bases matching TRBD2. The V segment lost 0 bases and the J segment 4 bases; nucleotides outside the gene matches: 11. CDR3 size: 18 residues. CDR3 amino acids: CASSLALDLAGVGETQYF. The CDR3 DNA sequence: TGTGCCAGCAGTTTAGCGCTCGACCTAGCGGGAGTAGGAGAGACCCAGTACTTC.

V is TRBV7-4 and J is TRBJ1-1; the D gene is possibly TRBD1 (5 bases). Germline assignment: CDR1 SGHVT and CDR2 SQSDAQ. The CDR3 has 15 residues. Trimming shortened V by 4 bases and J by 0 bases, and 12 bases separated the two germline ends. The CDR3: CASSSSGRVNTEAFF. The CDR3 region has the DNA TGTGCCAGCAGCTCCTCGGGACGGGTGAACACTGAAGCTTTCTTT.

This clonotype was detected only a few times. This rearrangement joins TRBV18 to TRBJ2-2; D remains ambiguous. The CDR3 length is 16 residues. Per the germline V gene, CDR1 is KGHSH and CDR2 is LQKENI. V was pared by 1 base and J by 1 base, with 10 bases between. The CDR3 spells CASSPLSPGNTGELFF. In DNA form, the CDR3 reads TGTGCCAGCTCACCACTATCGCCAGGGAACACCGGGGAGCTGTTTTTT.

This clonotype was counted at least ten times. The chain is built from TRBV7-2 and TRBJ1-6, with no clear D. With 2 bases removed from V and 8 bases from J, the gap between germline ends came to 1 base. The CDR3 totals 11 residues. CDR1 and CDR2 (germline): SGHTA, FQGNSA. The CDR3 DNA reads as TGTGCCAGCAGCTTATATTCACCCCTCCACTTT. It yields the protein CASSLYSPLHF.

The sample holds many counts of this clonotype. V usage is TRBV7-2 and J usage is TRBJ1-5; TRBD1 matches at 7 bases. CDR1 is SGHTA, CDR2 FQGNSA, per germline. The CDR3 has 16 residues. J was trimmed by 5 bases and V by 5 bases; bases with no gene match: 12. CDR3 region: CASSVSTGWVHQPQHF. Here the CDR3 DNA reads TGTGCCAGCAGCGTCTCGACAGGGTGGGTCCATCAGCCCCAGCATTTT.

This clonotype was counted a few times. The CDR3 DNA sequence: TGTGCCAGCAGCTCCCCAGGGAGGGGCACAGATACGCAGTATTTT. Encoded protein: CASSSPGRGTDTQYF. The chain joins TRBV11-3 to TRBJ2-3; 7 nucleotides match TRBD2. The V gene's germline CDR1 is SGHNT and CDR2 YENEEA. CDR3 size: 15 residues. Germline trimming cut 4 bases from V and 1 base from J; bases unmatched to any gene: 5. Full variable domain (missing parts from reference TRBV11-3 and TRBJ2-3): EAGVVQSPRYKIIEKKQPVAFWCNPISGHNTLYWYLQNLGQGPELLIRYENEEAVDDSQLPKDRFSAERLKGVDSTLKIQPAELGDSAVYLCASSSPGRGTDTQYFGPGTRLTVL.

This chain uses TRBV4-1 with TRBJ2-2, with 7 bases matching TRBD2. V lost 0 bases, J lost 6 bases, and 4 bases stayed unmatched. The CDR3 has 15 amino acids. Germline CDR1 is MGHRA and CDR2 is YSYEKL. In DNA form, the CDR3 reads TGCGCCAGCAGCCAAGATTTTGCGGGGGCCGGGGAGCTGTTTTTT. This gives the protein CASSQDFAGAGELFF.

The chain joins TRBV6-1 to TRBJ2-3; 14 bases map to TRBD2. Germline V CDR1 and CDR2: MNHNS, SASEGT. This CDR3 region has 15 residues. V shed 3 bases and J 4 bases; nucleotides not matched to a gene: 0. The CDR3 bases are TGTGCCAGCAGTGAGACTAGCGGGGGGGCAGATACGCAGTATTTT. This sequence encodes CASSETSGGADTQYF.

The chain couples TRBV10-3 to TRBJ2-1; 7 positions agree with TRBD2. The junction had 0 bases not matched to a gene; V was cut back by 0 bases and J by 4 bases. Germline loops: CDR1 ENHRY, CDR2 SYGVKD. The CDR3 runs to 14 residues. DNA for the CDR3: TGTGCCATCAGTGAGTCGCGGGAGTACAATGAGCAGTTCTTC. This encodes CAISESREYNEQFF.

This clonotype has a count of ten or more. The rearrangement joins TRBV12-3 or TRBV12-4 to TRBJ2-7, with TRBD1 matching 9 bases. The CDR3 is 15 amino acids. J was trimmed by 4 bases and V by 4 bases; bases with no gene match: 8. The CDR3 reads CASSYRTGVDYEQYF. The CDR3 nucleotides read TGTGCCAGCAGTTACCGGACAGGGGTTGATTACGAGCAGTACTTC.

This clonotype appeared many times. The chain combines TRBV7-2 with TRBJ2-5; the D is unclear. Germline CDR1 SGHTA, CDR2 FQGNSA. Trimming shortened V by 2 bases and J by 7 bases, and 11 bases separated the two germline ends. There are 13 residues in the CDR3. CDR3 region: CASSLLGWGTQYF. CDR3 bases: TGTGCCAGCAGCTTACTGGGGTGGGGGACCCAGTACTTC.

The V call is TRBV6-5, the J call TRBJ2-2, with TRBD1 matching over 10 bases. The CDR3 runs to 16 residues. With V trimmed by 5 bases and J by 6 bases, 9 bases remained unmatched. Germline V gene data show CDR1 as MNHEY and CDR2 as SVGAGI. This CDR3 is CASSGPGQGIPGELFF. In DNA, the CDR3 is TGTGCCAGCAGTGGTCCGGGACAGGGGATCCCCGGGGAGCTGTTTTTT.

The chain joins TRBV15 to TRBJ2-1, with 7 bases that match TRBD2. CDR1 is LNHNV, CDR2 YYDKDF, per germline (reference sequence). V shed 3 bases and J 6 bases; nucleotides not matched to a gene: 11. This CDR3 contains 16 residues. This chain's CDR3 is CATSRGGTPGVNEQFF. The CDR3, as DNA: TGTGCCACCAGCAGGGGGGGGACTCCCGGGGTCAATGAGCAGTTCTTC. Full variable domain (remainder filled in from reference TRBV15 and TRBJ2-1): DAMVIQNPRYQVTQFGKPVTLSCSQTLNHNVMYWYQQKSSQAPKLLFHYYDKDFNNEADTPDNFQSRRPNTSFCFLDIRSPGLGDTAMYLCATSRGGTPGVNEQFFGPGTRLTVL.

This clonotype occurred a few times. V gene TRBV2 combines with J gene TRBJ2-7, with D perhaps TRBD1 (6 bases). CDR1 is SNHLY and CDR2 is FYNNEI in the germline V gene. V lost 8 bases, J lost 3 bases, and 17 bases lay in between. The CDR3 has 14 amino acids. The CDR3 is CASSRLGAGYEQYF. CDR3 DNA: TGTGCCAGCTCAAGACTGGGGGCGGGCTACGAGCAGTACTTC.